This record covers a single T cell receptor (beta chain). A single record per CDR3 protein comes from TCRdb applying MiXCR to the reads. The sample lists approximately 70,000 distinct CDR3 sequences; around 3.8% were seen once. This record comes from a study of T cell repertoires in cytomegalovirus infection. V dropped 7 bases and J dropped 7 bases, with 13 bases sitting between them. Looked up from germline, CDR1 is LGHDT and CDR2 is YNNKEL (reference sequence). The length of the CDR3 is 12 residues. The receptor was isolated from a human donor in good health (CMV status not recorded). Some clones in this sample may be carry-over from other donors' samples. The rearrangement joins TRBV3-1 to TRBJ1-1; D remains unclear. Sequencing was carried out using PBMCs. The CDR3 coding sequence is TGTGCCAGCAAAAACTCGAAGCTTGAAGCTTTCTTT. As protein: CASKNSKLEAFF.